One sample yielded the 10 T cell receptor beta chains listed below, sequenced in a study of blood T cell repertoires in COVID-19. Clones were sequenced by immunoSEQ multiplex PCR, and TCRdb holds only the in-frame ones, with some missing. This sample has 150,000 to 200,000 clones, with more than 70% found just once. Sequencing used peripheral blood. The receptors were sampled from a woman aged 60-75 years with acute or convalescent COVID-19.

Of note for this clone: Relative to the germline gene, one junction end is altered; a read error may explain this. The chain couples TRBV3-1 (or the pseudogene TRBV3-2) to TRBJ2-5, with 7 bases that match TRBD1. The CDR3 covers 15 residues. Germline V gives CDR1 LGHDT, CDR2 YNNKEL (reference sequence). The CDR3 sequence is CASRQGQVGIETQYF. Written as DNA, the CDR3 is TGTGCCAGCAGACAAGGACAGGTGGGGATAGAGACCCAGTACTTC.

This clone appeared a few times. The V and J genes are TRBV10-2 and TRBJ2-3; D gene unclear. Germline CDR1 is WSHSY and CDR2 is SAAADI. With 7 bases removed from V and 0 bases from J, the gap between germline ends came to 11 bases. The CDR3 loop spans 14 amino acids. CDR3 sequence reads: CASNRLTSTDTQYF. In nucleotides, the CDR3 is TGCGCCAGCAATCGACTGACTAGCACAGATACGCAGTATTTT.

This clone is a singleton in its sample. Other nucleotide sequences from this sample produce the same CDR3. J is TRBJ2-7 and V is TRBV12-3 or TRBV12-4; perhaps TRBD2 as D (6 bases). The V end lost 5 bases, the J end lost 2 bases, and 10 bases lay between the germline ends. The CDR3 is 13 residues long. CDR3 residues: CASSPGLPYEQYV. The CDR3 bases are TGTGCCAGCAGTCCGGGACTTCCCTACGAGCAGTACGTC.

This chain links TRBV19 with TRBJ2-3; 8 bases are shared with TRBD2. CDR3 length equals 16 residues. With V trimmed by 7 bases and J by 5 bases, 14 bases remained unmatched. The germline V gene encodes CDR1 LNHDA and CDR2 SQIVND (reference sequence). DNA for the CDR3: TGTGCCAGTAATCCGAGGGGTCGGGGGGGGCAAGATACGCAGTATTTT. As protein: CASNPRGRGGQDTQYF.

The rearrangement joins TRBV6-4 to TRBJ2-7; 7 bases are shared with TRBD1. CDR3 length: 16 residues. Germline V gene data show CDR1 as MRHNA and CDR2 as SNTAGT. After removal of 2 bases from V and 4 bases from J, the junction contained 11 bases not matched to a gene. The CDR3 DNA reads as TGTGCCAGCAGTGACCGTAGGGGGCCGACCACATACGAGCAGTACGTC. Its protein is CASSDRRGPTTYEQYV.

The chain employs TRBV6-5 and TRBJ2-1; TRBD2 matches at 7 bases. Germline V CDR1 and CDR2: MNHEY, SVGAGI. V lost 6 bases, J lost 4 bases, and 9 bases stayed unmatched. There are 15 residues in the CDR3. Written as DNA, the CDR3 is TGTGCCAGCAGGTACGAGGGAGGGCGATACAATGAGCAGTTCTTC. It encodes CASRYEGGRYNEQFF.

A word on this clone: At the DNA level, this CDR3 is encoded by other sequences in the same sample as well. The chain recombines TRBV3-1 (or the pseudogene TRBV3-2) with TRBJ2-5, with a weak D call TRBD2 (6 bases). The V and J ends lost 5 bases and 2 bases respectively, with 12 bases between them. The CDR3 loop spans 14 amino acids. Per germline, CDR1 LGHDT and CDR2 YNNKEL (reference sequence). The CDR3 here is CASSSGLLQETQYF. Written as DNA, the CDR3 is TGTGCCAGCAGCAGCGGGCTGCTGCAAGAGACCCAGTACTTC.

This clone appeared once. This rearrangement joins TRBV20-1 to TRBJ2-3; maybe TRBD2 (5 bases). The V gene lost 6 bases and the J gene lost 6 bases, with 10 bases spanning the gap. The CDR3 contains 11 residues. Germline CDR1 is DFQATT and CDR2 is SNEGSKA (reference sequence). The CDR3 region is CSAGSGDTQYF. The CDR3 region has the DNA TGCAGTGCGGGGTCGGGGGATACGCAGTATTTT.

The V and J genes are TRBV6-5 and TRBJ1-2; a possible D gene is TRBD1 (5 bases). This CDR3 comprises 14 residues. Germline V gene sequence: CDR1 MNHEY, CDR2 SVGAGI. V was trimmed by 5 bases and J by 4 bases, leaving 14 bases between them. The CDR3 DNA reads TGTGCCAGCAGTCTCGACAGCCTCCGCTATGGCTACACCTTC. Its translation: CASSLDSLRYGYTF.

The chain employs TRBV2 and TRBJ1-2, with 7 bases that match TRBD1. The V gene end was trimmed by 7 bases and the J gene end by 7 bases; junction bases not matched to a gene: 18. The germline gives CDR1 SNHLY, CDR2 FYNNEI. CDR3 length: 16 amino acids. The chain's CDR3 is CASNQGQSPRLFGYTF. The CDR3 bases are TGTGCCAGCAACCAGGGACAGTCACCGCGCCTCTTTGGCTACACCTTC.